Described below is a single T cell receptor (beta chain) sequence and its context. The sample is drawn from a study of blood T cell repertoires in COVID-19. Study in general: PBMCs, B-cell-depleted T cells, or T cells provided the cDNA or gDNA that made up the material.

Per the original data handling: Amplification of reference gene primers was used by the study to estimate nucleated cell counts. This table comes from immunoSEQ multiplex PCR, and its TCRdb copy is limited to in-frame clones, with some not included. V and J calls and clone size are copied from that table; D and trimming were computed from the DNA. The data show roughly 500,000 clones, roughly 90% seen once. CDR1 SQVTM and CDR2 ANQGSEA come from the germline V gene. CDR3 size: 12 residues. With 6 bases removed from V and 4 bases from J, the gap between germline ends came to 10 bases. Enrolled through a virtual design, the participants were between 18 and 89 years of age and came from about two dozen US areas. Participant-given clinical history determined each cohort assignment.

The sample was PBMCs or T cells enriched from blood (not recorded which). The rearrangement joins TRBV29-1 to TRBJ2-1, with a weak D call TRBD2 (5 bases). The source of this sequence is a woman between 35 and 50 years old who had recovered from COVID-19. The CDR3 protein is CSVDLEYNEQFF. In DNA, the CDR3 is TGCAGCGTGGACTTAGAGTACAATGAGCAGTTCTTC.